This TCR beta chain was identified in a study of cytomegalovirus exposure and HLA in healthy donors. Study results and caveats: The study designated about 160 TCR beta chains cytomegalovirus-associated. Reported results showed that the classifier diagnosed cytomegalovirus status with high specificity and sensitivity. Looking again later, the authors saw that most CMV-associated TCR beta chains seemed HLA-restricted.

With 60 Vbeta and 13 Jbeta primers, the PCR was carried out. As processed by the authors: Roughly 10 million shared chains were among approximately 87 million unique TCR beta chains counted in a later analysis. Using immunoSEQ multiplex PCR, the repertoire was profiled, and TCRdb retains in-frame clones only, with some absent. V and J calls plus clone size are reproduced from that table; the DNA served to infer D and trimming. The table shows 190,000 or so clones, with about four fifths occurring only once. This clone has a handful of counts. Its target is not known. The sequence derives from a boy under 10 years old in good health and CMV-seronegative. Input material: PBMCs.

This chain's CDR3 is CASSQDSGGAAGQYF. CDR3 nucleotides: TGCGCCAGCAGCCAAGATAGCGGGGGAGCAGCGGGGCAGTACTTC. This chain uses TRBV4-3 with TRBJ2-7; 9 bases line up with TRBD2. CDR3 length equals 15 residues. Germline V lookup: CDR1 LGHNA, CDR2 YSLEER. Trimming cost V 0 bases and J 9 bases; bases outside gene matches: 9.